A selection of T cell receptor beta chains follows, all from one sample in a study of blood T cells in healthy people across ages. Via MiXCR, TCRdb re-called the 5' RACE reads, giving one row per CDR3 protein. The profile shows around 650,000 distinct CDR3 sequences, about 30% of them singletons. The specimen was blood. The source of these receptors is a woman of 80 years or more in good health. CDR3s include the opening cysteine and the closing phenylalanine or tryptophan. The order of the fields is V gene, clone size, J gene, D gene, CDR3 protein, CDR3 DNA. A D gene is named only where the DNA matches it firmly. Only some rows state a clone size, as once, few, many or a class for expanded clones.

>TRBV5-6|many|TRBJ2-1|TRBD1
CASSLGGQRRYNEQFF
TGTGCCAGCAGCTTGGGGGGACAGAGGAGGTACAATGAGCAGTTCTTC
>TRBV2|many|TRBJ2-5|TRBD2
CASSEETSMQTQYF
TGTGCCAGCAGTGAGGAGACTAGCATGCAGACCCAGTACTTC
>TRBV20-1|NA|TRBJ1-1|TRBD1
CSANADRGLATEAFF
TGCAGTGCCAACGCCGACAGGGGCCTTGCCACTGAAGCTTTCTTT
>TRBV20-1|many|TRBJ2-5|TRBD2
CSARHSGAVGETQYF
TGCAGTGCTAGGCATAGCGGGGCGGTGGGAGAGACCCAGTACTTC
>TRBV6-2/TRBV6-3|many|TRBJ2-7|NA
CASSDTGYEQYF
TGTGCCAGCAGCGATACAGGGTACGAGCAGTACTTC
>TRBV27|many|TRBJ2-7|TRBD1
CASSFGTGHSYEQYF
TGTGCCAGCAGTTTCGGGACAGGGCACTCCTACGAGCAGTACTTC
>TRBV25-1|many|TRBJ1-2|TRBD1
CASRETGLGYGYTF
TGTGCCAGCCGTGAGACAGGGCTCGGGTATGGCTACACCTTC
>TRBV12-3/TRBV12-4|NA|TRBJ1-5|NA
CASSLAMTDNQPQHF
TGTGCCAGCAGTTTAGCGATGACAGACAATCAGCCCCAGCATTTT
>TRBV11-1|few|TRBJ1-1|NA
CASSLPPELNTEAFF
TGTGCCAGCAGTCTGCCCCCGGAACTGAACACTGAAGCTTTCTTT
>TRBV11-2|many|TRBJ2-7|NA
CASSQEGYEQYF
TGTGCCAGCAGCCAGGAGGGGTACGAGCAGTACTTC
>TRBV7-2|NA|TRBJ2-1|TRBD1
CASSTYQGSGTDSNEQFF
TGTGCCAGCAGTACATACCAGGGGTCCGGGACAGATTCCAATGAGCAGTTCTTC
>TRBV18|NA|TRBJ1-2|NA
CASSPRQTRNYGYTF
TGTGCCAGCTCACCACGACAGACCAGGAACTATGGCTACACCTTC
>TRBV7-9|many|TRBJ2-1|TRBD1
CASSPPWTGDNEQFF
TGTGCCAGCAGCCCCCCCTGGACAGGGGACAATGAGCAGTTCTTC
>TRBV5-5|many|TRBJ2-7|TRBD1
CASSPTGGASEQYF
TGTGCCAGCAGCCCTACAGGGGGCGCGTCCGAGCAGTACTTC
>TRBV7-8|few|TRBJ1-2|NA
CASSRGTTANLATYGYTF
TGTGCCAGCAGCCGAGGAACGACAGCCAATTTAGCTACCTATGGCTACACCTTC
>TRBV11-2|many|TRBJ1-2|NA
CASSPGVGAQSYGYTF
TGTGCCAGCAGCCCGGGTGTCGGGGCGCAGAGCTATGGCTACACCTTC
>TRBV20-1|many|TRBJ2-5|NA
CSAQFGAQETQYF
TGCAGTGCCCAATTCGGGGCACAAGAGACCCAGTACTTC
>TRBV4-3|NA|TRBJ2-3|TRBD2
CASSQAYGSGYTDTQYF
TGCGCCAGCAGCCAAGCATACGGTAGCGGGTACACAGATACGCAGTATTTT
>TRBV20-1|many|TRBJ2-5|NA
CSARPYLGVQETQYF
TGCAGTGCTAGACCATATTTAGGGGTCCAAGAGACCCAGTACTTC
>TRBV7-3|many|TRBJ2-7|NA
CASSSHPGAYEQYF
TGTGCCAGCAGCTCCCACCCGGGGGCCTACGAGCAGTACTTC
>TRBV5-6|many|TRBJ2-4|NA
CASSLDIELSKNIQYF
TGTGCCAGCAGCTTGGACATAGAGCTAAGCAAAAACATTCAGTACTTC
>TRBV7-2|few|TRBJ1-2|NA
CASSLDTVYGYTF
TGTGCCAGCAGCTTAGACACCGTCTATGGCTACACCTTC
>TRBV20-1|NA|TRBJ2-5|NA
CSALGFQETQYF
TGCAGTGCCTTGGGGTTTCAAGAGACCCAGTACTTC
>TRBV15|few|TRBJ1-5|NA
CATSRDTGGQDQPQHF
TGTGCCACCAGCAGAGATACCGGGGGTCAGGATCAGCCCCAGCATTTT
>TRBV2|many|TRBJ2-1|TRBD2
CASSQTSGGGNEQFF
TGTGCCAGCAGTCAGACTAGCGGGGGGGGCAATGAGCAGTTCTTC
>TRBV12-3/TRBV12-4|NA|TRBJ2-7|NA
CASRARSGTTREQYF
TGTGCCAGCAGGGCCCGATCCGGGACGACTAGGGAGCAGTACTTC
>TRBV7-2|NA|TRBJ1-6|TRBD1
CASSLSDRGGNSPLHF
TGTGCCAGCAGCTTGTCGGACAGGGGTGGTAATTCACCCCTCCACTTT
>TRBV6-5|few|TRBJ2-2|TRBD1
CASSSGQGSHTGELFF
TGTGCCAGCAGCTCCGGACAGGGCTCTCACACCGGGGAGCTGTTTTTT
>TRBV5-1|NA|TRBJ2-7|TRBD1
CASSREGGSSYEQYF
TGCGCCAGCAGCCGGGAAGGGGGCAGCTCCTACGAGCAGTACTTC
>TRBV6-5|NA|TRBJ2-7|TRBD2
CASSPLAGTSCEQYF
TGTGCCAGCAGCCCACTAGCGGGGACTTCCTGCGAGCAGTACTTC
>TRBV11-2|many|TRBJ2-1|NA
CASSLVTNDNEQFF
TGTGCCAGCAGCTTAGTAACAAACGACAATGAGCAGTTCTTC
>TRBV5-6|once|TRBJ2-7|TRBD2
CASSSPGLGMAPYEQYF
TGTGCCAGCAGCTCACCGGGACTAGGGATGGCCCCCTACGAGCAGTACTTC
>TRBV4-2|NA|TRBJ1-3|NA
CASSQASSLASGNTIYF
TGTGCCAGCAGCCAAGCCTCGTCATTGGCCTCTGGAAACACCATATATTTT
>TRBV20-1|many|TRBJ1-5|NA
CSAGLDQDYSNQPQHF
TGCAGTGCTGGCCTGGACCAGGACTATAGCAATCAGCCCCAGCATTTT
>TRBV5-1|NA|TRBJ1-4|NA
CASSLSPGGDEKLFF
TGCGCCAGCAGCTTGTCTCCAGGAGGCGATGAAAAACTGTTTTTT
>TRBV5-1|few|TRBJ1-2|TRBD1
CASSLGQGKCYGYTF
TGCGCCAGCAGCTTGGGACAGGGGAAATGCTATGGCTACACCTTC
>TRBV6-5|many|TRBJ2-3|TRBD2
CASSSSGGIRTDTQYF
TGTGCCAGCAGTTCTAGCGGGGGTATTCGCACAGATACGCAGTATTTT
>TRBV6-5|NA|TRBJ1-2|TRBD1
CASSYGTGGVENYGYTF
TGTGCCAGCAGTTACGGGACAGGGGGCGTAGAGAACTATGGCTACACCTTC
>TRBV18|few|TRBJ1-5|TRBD1
CASSGTGGFQPQHF
TGTGCCAGCTCCGGGACAGGGGGATTTCAGCCCCAGCATTTT